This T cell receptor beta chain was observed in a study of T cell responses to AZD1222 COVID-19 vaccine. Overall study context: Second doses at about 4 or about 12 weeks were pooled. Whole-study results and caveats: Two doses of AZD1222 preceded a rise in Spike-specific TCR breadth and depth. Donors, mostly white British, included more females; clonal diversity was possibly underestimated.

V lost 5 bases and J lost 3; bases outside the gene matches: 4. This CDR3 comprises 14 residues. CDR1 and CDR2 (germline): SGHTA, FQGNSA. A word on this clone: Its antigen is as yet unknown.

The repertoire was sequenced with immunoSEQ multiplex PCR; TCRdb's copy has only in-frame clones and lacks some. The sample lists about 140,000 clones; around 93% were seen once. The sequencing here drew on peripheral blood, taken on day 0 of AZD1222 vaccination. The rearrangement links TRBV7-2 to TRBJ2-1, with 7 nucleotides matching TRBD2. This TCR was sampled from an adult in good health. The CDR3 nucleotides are TGTGCCAGCAGCCGCAGCGGGGTCTACAATGAGCAGTTCTTC. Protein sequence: CASSRSGVYNEQFF.